This T cell receptor beta chain was documented in a study of blood T cell repertoires in COVID-19. Study details: T cells, B-cell-depleted T cells, or PBMCs supplied cDNA or gDNA.

The CDR3 length is 15 residues. The V gene's germline CDR1 is MNHEY and CDR2 SVGAGI. Trimming cost V 6 bases and J 8 bases; bases outside gene matches: 10. Original handling: Amplification of reference gene primers provided the estimated nucleated cell counts. The method was immunoSEQ multiplex PCR; TCRdb's version includes in-frame clones alone and lacks a portion of them. The V and J calls and clone size are taken from that table; D and trimming were inferred from the DNA. Of 350,000 or so clones detected, 85% to 90% appear once; the ten largest clones hold about 6.8%. The source of this sequence is a man younger than 35 with active or convalescent COVID-19. The V and J genes are TRBV6-5 and TRBJ2-1; 10 bases are shared with TRBD1. Sequencing input: peripheral blood. CDR3 sequence: CASSPDRGRTYEQFF. CDR3 bases: TGTGCCAGCAGCCCCGACAGGGGGCGTACCTATGAGCAGTTCTTC.